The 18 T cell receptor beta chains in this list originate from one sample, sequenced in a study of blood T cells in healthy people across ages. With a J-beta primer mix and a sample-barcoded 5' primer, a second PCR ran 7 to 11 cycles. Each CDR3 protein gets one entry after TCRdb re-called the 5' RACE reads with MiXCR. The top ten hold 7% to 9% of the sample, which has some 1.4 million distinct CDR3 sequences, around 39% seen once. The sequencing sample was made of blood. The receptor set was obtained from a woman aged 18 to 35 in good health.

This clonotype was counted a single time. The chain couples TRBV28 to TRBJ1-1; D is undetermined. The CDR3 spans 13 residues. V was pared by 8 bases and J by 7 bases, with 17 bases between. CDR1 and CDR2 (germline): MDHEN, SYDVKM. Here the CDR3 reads CASSVGQSGEAFF. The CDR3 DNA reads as TGTGCCAGCTCTGTTGGGCAGAGTGGTGAAGCTTTCTTT.

The CDR3 nucleotides read TGTGCCAGCAGCCAAAGGGGGCTAGGGAGCCTTTCTGGAAACACCATATATTTT. Translation: CASSQRGLGSLSGNTIYF. The chain is built from TRBV3-1 and TRBJ1-3; 7 nucleotides match TRBD1. J gave up 1 base and V 2 bases, and 11 bases lay outside the gene matches. CDR3 length: 18 residues. Germline V gene lookup returns CDR1 LGHDT and CDR2 YNNKEL (reference sequence). The full variable domain, with the rest looked up from reference TRBV3-1 and TRBJ1-3, is DTAVSQTPKYLVTQMGNDKSIKCEQNLGHDTMYWYKQDSKKFLKIMFSYNNKELIINETVPNRFSPKSPDKAHLNLHINSLELGDSAVYFCASSQRGLGSLSGNTIYFGEGSWLTVV.

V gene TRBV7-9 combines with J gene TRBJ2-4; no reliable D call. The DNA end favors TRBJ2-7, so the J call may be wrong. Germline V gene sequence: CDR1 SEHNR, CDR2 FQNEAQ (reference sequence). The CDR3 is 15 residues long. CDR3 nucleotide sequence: TGTGCCAGCAGCTTAGGGGTAGCTACTACCTACGAGCAGTACTTC. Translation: CASSLGVATTYEQYF.

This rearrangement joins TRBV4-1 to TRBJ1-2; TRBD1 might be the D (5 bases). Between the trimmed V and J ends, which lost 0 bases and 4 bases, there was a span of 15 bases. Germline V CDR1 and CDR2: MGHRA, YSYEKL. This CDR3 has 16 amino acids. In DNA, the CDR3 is TGCGCCAGCAGCCAAGATAAGGGAGGGGTAGGCTATGGCTACACCTTC. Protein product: CASSQDKGGVGYGYTF.

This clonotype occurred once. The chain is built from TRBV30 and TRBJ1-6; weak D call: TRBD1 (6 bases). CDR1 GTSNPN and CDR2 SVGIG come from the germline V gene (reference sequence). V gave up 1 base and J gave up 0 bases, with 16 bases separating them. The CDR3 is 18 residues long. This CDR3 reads CAWSARGRVGSYNSPLHF. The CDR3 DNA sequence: TGTGCCTGGAGTGCCAGGGGCAGGGTGGGCTCCTATAATTCACCCCTCCACTTT.

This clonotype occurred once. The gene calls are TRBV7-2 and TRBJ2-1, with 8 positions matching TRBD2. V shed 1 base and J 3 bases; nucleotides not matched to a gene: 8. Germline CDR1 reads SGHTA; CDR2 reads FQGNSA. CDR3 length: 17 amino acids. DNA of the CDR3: TGTGCCAGCAGCTTAGTGGGGCGGGGGGCTGGCTACAATGAGCAGTTCTTC. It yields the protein CASSLVGRGAGYNEQFF.

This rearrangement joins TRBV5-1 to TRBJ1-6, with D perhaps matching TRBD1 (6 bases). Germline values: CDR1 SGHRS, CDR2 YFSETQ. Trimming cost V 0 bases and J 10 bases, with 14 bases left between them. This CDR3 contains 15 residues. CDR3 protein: CASSLARGVGSPLHF. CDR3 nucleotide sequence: TGCGCCAGCAGCTTGGCCAGGGGTGTAGGCTCACCCCTCCACTTT.

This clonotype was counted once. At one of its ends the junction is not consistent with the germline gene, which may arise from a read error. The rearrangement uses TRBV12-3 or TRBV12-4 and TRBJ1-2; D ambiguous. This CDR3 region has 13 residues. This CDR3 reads CASSLGFSYGHTF. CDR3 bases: TGTGCCAGCAGTTTAGGTTTTAGCTATGGCCACACCTTC.

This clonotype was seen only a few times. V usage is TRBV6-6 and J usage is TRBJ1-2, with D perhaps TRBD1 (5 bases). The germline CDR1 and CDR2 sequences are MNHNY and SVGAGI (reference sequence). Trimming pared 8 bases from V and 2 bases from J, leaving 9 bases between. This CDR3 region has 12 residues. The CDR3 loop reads CASGAGNYGYTF. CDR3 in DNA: TGTGCCAGCGGGGCAGGGAACTATGGCTACACCTTC.

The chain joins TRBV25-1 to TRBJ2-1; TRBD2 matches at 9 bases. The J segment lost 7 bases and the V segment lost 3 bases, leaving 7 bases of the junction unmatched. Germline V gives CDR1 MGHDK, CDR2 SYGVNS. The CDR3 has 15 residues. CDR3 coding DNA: TGTGCCAGCAGTGACCCAGGACTAGCGAGGAATGAGCAGTTCTTC. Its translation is CASSDPGLARNEQFF.

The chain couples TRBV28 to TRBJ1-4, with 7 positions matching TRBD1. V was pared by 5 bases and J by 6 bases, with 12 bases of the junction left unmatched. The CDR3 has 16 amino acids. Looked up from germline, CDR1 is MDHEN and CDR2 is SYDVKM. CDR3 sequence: CASSPETGPEDEKLFF. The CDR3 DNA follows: TGTGCCAGCAGTCCAGAGACAGGGCCCGAGGATGAAAAACTGTTTTTT.

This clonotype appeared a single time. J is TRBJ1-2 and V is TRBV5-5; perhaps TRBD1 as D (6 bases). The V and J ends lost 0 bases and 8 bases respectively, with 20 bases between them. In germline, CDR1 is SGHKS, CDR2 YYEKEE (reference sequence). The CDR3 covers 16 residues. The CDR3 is CASSLDMEGVGRGYTF. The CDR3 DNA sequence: TGTGCCAGCAGCTTGGATATGGAGGGGGTAGGGCGCGGCTACACCTTC.

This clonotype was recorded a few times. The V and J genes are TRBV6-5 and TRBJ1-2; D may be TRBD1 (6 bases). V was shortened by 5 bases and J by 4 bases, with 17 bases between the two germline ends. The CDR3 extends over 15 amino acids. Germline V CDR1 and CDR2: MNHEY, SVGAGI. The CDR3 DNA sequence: TGTGCCAGCAGTGGGGACTCGACAGGCGCCTATGGCTACACCTTC. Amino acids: CASSGDSTGAYGYTF.

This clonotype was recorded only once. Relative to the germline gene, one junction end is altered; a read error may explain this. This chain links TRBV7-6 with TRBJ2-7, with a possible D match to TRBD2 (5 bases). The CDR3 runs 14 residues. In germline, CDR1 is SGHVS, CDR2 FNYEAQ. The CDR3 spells CASGLALGLYEQYF. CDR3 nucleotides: TGTGCCAGCGGCTTGGCACTAGGTTTGTACGAGCAGTACTTC.

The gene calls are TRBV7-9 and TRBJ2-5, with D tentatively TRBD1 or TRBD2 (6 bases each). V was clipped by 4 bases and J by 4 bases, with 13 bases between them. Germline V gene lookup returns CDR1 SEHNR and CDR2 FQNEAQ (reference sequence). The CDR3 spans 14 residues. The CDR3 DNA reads TGTGCCAGCAGCTACAGGGAGGCAAGAGAGACCCAGTACTTC. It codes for CASSYREARETQYF.

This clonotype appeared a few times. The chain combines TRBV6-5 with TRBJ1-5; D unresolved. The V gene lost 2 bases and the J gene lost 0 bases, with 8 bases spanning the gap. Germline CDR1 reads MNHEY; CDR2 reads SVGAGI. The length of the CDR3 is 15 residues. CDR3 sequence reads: CASSYSQYSNQPQHF. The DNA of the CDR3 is TGTGCCAGCAGTTACAGCCAATATAGCAATCAGCCCCAGCATTTT.

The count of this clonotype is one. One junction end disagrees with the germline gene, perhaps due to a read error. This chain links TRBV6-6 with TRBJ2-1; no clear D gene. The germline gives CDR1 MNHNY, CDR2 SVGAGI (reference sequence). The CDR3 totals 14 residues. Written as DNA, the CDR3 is TGTGCCAGCAGGTACTCCGACTGGACCAATGAGCAGTTCTTC. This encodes CASRYSDWTNEQFF.

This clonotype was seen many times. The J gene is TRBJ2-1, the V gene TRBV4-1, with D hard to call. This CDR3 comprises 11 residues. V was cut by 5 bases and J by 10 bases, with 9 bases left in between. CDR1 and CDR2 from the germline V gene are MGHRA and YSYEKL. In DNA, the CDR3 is TGCGCCAGCAGCTTGCGGCAGGAGCAGTTCTTC. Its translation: CASSLRQEQFF.